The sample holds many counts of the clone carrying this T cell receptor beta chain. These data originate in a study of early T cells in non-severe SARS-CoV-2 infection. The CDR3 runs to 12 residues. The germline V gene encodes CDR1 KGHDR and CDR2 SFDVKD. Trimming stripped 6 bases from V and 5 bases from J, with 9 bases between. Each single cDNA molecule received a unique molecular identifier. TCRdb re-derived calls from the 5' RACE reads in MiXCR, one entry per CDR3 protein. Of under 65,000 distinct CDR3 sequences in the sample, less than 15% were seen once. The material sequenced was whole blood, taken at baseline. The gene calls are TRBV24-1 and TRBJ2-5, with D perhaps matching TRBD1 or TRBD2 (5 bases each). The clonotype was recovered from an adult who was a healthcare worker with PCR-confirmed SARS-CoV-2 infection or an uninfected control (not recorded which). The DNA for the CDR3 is TGTGCCACCAGTCGAGGGGTCGAGACCCAGTACTTC. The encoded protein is CATSRGVETQYF.